The rows below give T cell receptor beta chains drawn from one sample of a study of blood T cell repertoires in COVID-19. Measured with immunoSEQ multiplex PCR; TCRdb has only the in-frame clones, and not every one. The sample carries fewer than 15,000 clones, about 88% recorded once. Sequenced sample: peripheral blood. All receptors derive from a woman aged 60-75 years with active COVID-19. CDR3s include the opening cysteine and the closing phenylalanine or tryptophan. Fields, in order: J gene, V gene, D gene, clone size, CDR3 protein, CDR3 DNA. The D gene is left open where the match is weak. Only some rows state a clone size, as once, few, many or a class for expanded clones.

>TRBJ1-3|TRBV28|TRBD1|.
CASSGKGAGSGNTIYF
TGTGCCAGCAGCGGAAAGGGGGCTGGTTCTGGAAACACCATATATTTT
>TRBJ1-5|TRBV6-5|TRBD1|.
CASRPTTGLNQPQHF
TGTGCCAGCAGACCCACGACAGGGCTCAATCAGCCCCAGCATTTT
>TRBJ2-3|TRBV2|TRBD2|.
CASSERGLATTTDTQYF
TGTGCCAGCAGTGAAAGGGGACTAGCGACGACCACGGATACGCAGTATTTT
>TRBJ2-1|TRBV15|.|.
CATSDASFGGRSYNEQFF
TGTGCCACCAGCGACGCTAGCTTTGGGGGGAGGTCGTACAATGAGCAGTTCTTC
>TRBJ2-5|TRBV14|.|.
CASTSGGEETQYF
TGTGCCAGCACATCAGGTGGTGAGGAGACCCAGTACTTC
>TRBJ2-7|TRBV20-1|TRBD2|.
CSASSGTTAEEQYF
TGCAGTGCTAGTTCTGGGACTACAGCTGAAGAGCAGTACTTC
>TRBJ1-5|TRBV19|.|.
CASSDSWQPQHF
TGTGCCAGTAGTGACTCATGGCAGCCCCAGCATTTT
>TRBJ1-2|TRBV5-1|TRBD1|.
CASSRDSYGYTF
TGCGCCAGCAGCAGGGACAGCTATGGCTACACCTTC
>TRBJ2-7|TRBV5-1|TRBD1|.
CASRPDRGQGPIYEQYF
TGCGCCAGCAGACCCGACCGGGGACAGGGACCCATCTACGAGCAGTACTTC
>TRBJ2-3|TRBV19|.|.
CASSMPAGTDTQYF
TGTGCCAGTAGTATGCCAGCGGGCACAGATACGCAGTATTTT
>TRBJ1-2|TRBV30|.|.
CAWSTSGTYGYTF
TGTGCCTGGAGTACCTCAGGGACATATGGCTACACCTTC
>TRBJ2-3|TRBV4-1|TRBD2|.
CASSSGGRRGGRGSTDTQYF
TGCGCCAGCAGCTCTGGGGGACGGCGGGGGGGCCGGGGAAGCACAGATACGCAGTATTTT
>TRBJ2-5|TRBV5-6|TRBD1|once
CASSSTTTGTGPRTQYF
TGTGCCAGCAGCTCCACAACTACCGGGACAGGACCTAGGACCCAGTACTTC
>TRBJ2-7|TRBV19|TRBD2|once
CASSPPGGILHEQYF
TGTGCCAGTAGTCCCCCCGGGGGGATTCTCCACGAGCAGTACTTC
>TRBJ2-2|TRBV2|TRBD2|.
CASIGRLQATTGELFF
TGTGCCAGCATCGGGAGGTTGCAAGCGACAACCGGGGAGCTGTTTTTT
>TRBJ2-1|TRBV9|TRBD2|.
CASSAAAGVLNEQFF
TGTGCCAGCAGTGCAGCAGCGGGAGTTTTGAATGAGCAGTTCTTC
>TRBJ1-3|TRBV5-1|.|.
CASSLVEVVSGNTIYF
TGCGCCAGCAGCTTGGTGGAGGTTGTCTCTGGAAACACCATATATTTT
>TRBJ1-4|TRBV20-1|.|.
CSASWGGPSEKLFF
TGCAGTGCTAGTTGGGGAGGACCAAGTGAAAAACTGTTTTTT
>TRBJ2-7|TRBV5-6|.|few
CASSLVSFPYEQYF
TGTGCCAGCAGCTTGGTTAGCTTCCCCTACGAGCAGTACTTC
>TRBJ2-6|TRBV18|.|once
CASSGQPLRGANVLTF
TGTGCCAGCTCAGGACAGCCCCTGCGGGGGGCCAACGTCCTGACTTTC
>TRBJ1-2|TRBV11-2|.|few
CASSLEPGSGYTF
TGTGCCAGCAGCTTAGAGCCGGGGAGTGGCTACACCTTC
>TRBJ1-1|TRBV5-1|TRBD1|.
CASSLGTGRGTEAFF
TGCGCCAGCAGCTTGGGGACAGGGCGGGGAACTGAAGCTTTCTTT
>TRBJ1-2|TRBV18|TRBD1|.
CASSPGTGYGYTF
TGTGCCAGCTCACCTGGGACAGGCTATGGCTACACCTTC
>TRBJ1-6|TRBV21-1|.|.
CASSTPLSPLHF
TGTGCCAGCAGCACCCCCCTTTCACCCCTCCACTTT
>TRBJ2-7|TRBV4-1|TRBD1|.
CASSQVTGGRDEQYF
TGCGCCAGCAGCCAAGTAACAGGGGGTAGGGACGAGCAGTACTTC
>TRBJ2-4|TRBV5-4|TRBD1|once
CASSQDRGRKYF
TGTGCCAGCAGCCAGGACAGGGGAAGAAAGTACTTC
>TRBJ2-3|TRBV4-1|TRBD2|.
CASSPLAGGPDTQYF
TGCGCCAGCAGCCCGCTAGCGGGGGGTCCAGATACGCAGTATTTT
>TRBJ1-2|TRBV7-8|TRBD1|once
CASSLARQGANGYTF
TGTGCCAGCAGCTTAGCGCGGCAGGGGGCAAATGGCTACACCTTC
>TRBJ1-5|TRBV7-8|TRBD1|.
CASSLAPTGGNQPQHF
TGTGCCAGCAGCTTAGCCCCGACAGGGGGCAATCAGCCCCAGCATTTT
>TRBJ1-1|TRBV6-4|.|.
CASSGMRGNTEAFF
TGTGCCAGCAGCGGCATGCGGGGGAACACTGAAGCTTTCTTT
>TRBJ1-2|TRBV5-4|TRBD1|.
CASSGGQGAVGYTF
TGTGCCAGCAGCGGCGGACAGGGGGCTGTAGGCTACACCTTC
>TRBJ1-5|TRBV6-5|.|.
CASSDTTGFNQPQHF
TGTGCCAGCAGCGACACAACAGGGTTTAACCAGCCCCAGCATTTT
>TRBJ2-7|TRBV5-8|TRBD2|.
CASSLKVGGSIDEQYF
TGTGCCAGCAGCTTGAAAGTAGGCGGGAGCATAGACGAGCAGTACTTC
>TRBJ1-5|TRBV4-1|TRBD1|.
CASGGQGNQPQHF
TGCGCCAGCGGCGGACAGGGCAATCAGCCCCAGCATTTT
>TRBJ1-1|TRBV25-1|.|.
CASGAAGANTEAFF
TGTGCCAGCGGGGCAGCAGGGGCCAATACTGAAGCTTTCTTT
>TRBJ2-3|TRBV5-1|TRBD2|.
CASSFRSGGAPDTQYF
TGCGCCAGCAGCTTCCGTAGCGGGGGGGCCCCAGATACGCAGTATTTT
>TRBJ2-5|TRBV9|.|.
CASSVSGAGLGQETQYF
TGTGCCAGCAGCGTATCAGGAGCTGGACTGGGACAAGAGACCCAGTACTTC
>TRBJ1-1|TRBV5-1|.|.
CASSSSRGNTEAFF
TGCGCCAGCAGTTCATCAAGGGGGAACACTGAAGCTTTCTTT
>TRBJ1-1|TRBV19|.|.
CASPPPSDRMNTEAFF
TGTGCCAGCCCCCCACCTTCGGACAGAATGAACACTGAAGCTTTCTTT
>TRBJ1-1|TRBV7-2|TRBD1|.
CASSLDRSAWGAFF
TGTGCCAGCAGCTTGGACAGGTCGGCTTGGGGAGCTTTCTTT
>TRBJ1-5|TRBV6-6|.|few
CASTPTTRDQPQHF
TGTGCCAGCACCCCGACAACGAGAGACCAGCCCCAGCATTTT
>TRBJ2-1|TRBV12-3/TRBV12-4|.|.
CASSLPGVREQFF
TGTGCCAGCAGTCTCCCAGGGGTACGGGAGCAGTTCTTC
>TRBJ2-1|TRBV3-1/TRBV3-2|.|.
CASSQVSAGTYNEQFF
TGTGCCAGCAGCCAAGTAAGTGCGGGGACCTACAATGAGCAGTTCTTC
>TRBJ1-5|TRBV4-1|.|.
CASSPHHGGNQPQHF
TGCGCCAGCAGCCCTCATCATGGAGGCAATCAGCCCCAGCATTTT
>TRBJ1-5|TRBV15|.|.
CATSGGLLGNQPQHF
TGTGCCACCAGCGGGGGACTCCTTGGCAATCAGCCCCAGCATTTT
>TRBJ2-1|TRBV27|TRBD2|.
CASSFSGLAVNEQFF
TGTGCCAGCAGTTTCTCGGGACTAGCGGTAAATGAGCAGTTCTTC
>TRBJ2-6|TRBV2|TRBD1|.
CASQDRAGANVLTF
TGTGCCAGTCAAGACAGGGCTGGGGCCAACGTCCTGACTTTC
>TRBJ2-3|TRBV5-1|TRBD2|.
CASSLRGRGGDTQYF
TGCGCCAGCAGCTTGCGCGGGAGGGGGGGAGATACGCAGTATTTT
>TRBJ2-2|TRBV28|TRBD1|.
CASRTGGSTGELFF
TGTGCCAGCAGAACAGGGGGATCCACCGGGGAGCTGTTTTTT
>TRBJ1-2|TRBV4-2|TRBD1|.
CASSHRTGQVSYGYTF
TGTGCCAGCAGCCACAGGACGGGACAGGTCTCCTATGGCTACACCTTC
>TRBJ2-2|TRBV10-3|.|.
CAINQDLVQAGELFF
TGTGCCATCAACCAAGACCTAGTTCAAGCCGGGGAGCTGTTTTTT
>TRBJ2-1|TRBV19|TRBD1|.
CASSSPGQGGYNEQFF
TGTGCCAGTAGTTCCCCGGGACAGGGGGGCTACAATGAGCAGTTCTTC
>TRBJ1-3|TRBV10-2|.|.
CASSEQRVSGNTIYF
TGCGCCAGCAGTGAACAGAGAGTCTCTGGAAACACCATATATTTT
>TRBJ1-1|TRBV27|.|.
CATRRELGLNTEAFF
TGTGCCACCAGGCGGGAGTTAGGTCTGAACACTGAAGCTTTCTTT
>TRBJ2-1|TRBV7-9|TRBD2|few
CASSLADLLAGEQFF
TGTGCCAGCAGCTTGGCAGACCTTTTAGCGGGTGAGCAGTTCTTC
>TRBJ1-5|TRBV6-2/TRBV6-3|.|.
CASSLQRTARVVTNQPQHF
TGTGCCAGCAGTCTACAGCGGACTGCTCGCGTCGTTACCAATCAGCCCCAGCATTTT
>TRBJ1-2|TRBV2|.|.
CASVRGTVNYGYTF
TGTGCCAGCGTGAGGGGGACGGTCAACTATGGCTACACCTTC